Each of the 10 T cell receptor beta chains below was sequenced from the same sample in a study of metastatic and nonmetastatic thyroid tumors. Patients underwent thyroid surgery, and none had received any treatment before it. With MiXCR, TCRdb called clones anew from the PCR reads. The data hold about 70,000 clones, with more than 15% observed a single time. The sequencing input was blood. The receptors were gathered from a female donor with papillary thyroid cancer or a benign thyroid nodule (not recorded which). Some clones in this sample may be carry-over from other donors' samples.

This clone was observed at least ten times. J is TRBJ2-7 and V is TRBV20-1, with D perhaps matching TRBD2 (7 bases). Trimming took 5 bases from V and 7 from J, leaving 24 bases between them. The CDR3 is 15 residues long. From germline, CDR1 is DFQATT and CDR2 SNEGSKA (reference sequence). The CDR3 loop is CSAAPRRGLSGEQYF. The CDR3 nucleotides read TGCAGTGCTGCCCCCAGGCGGGGGCTGTCAGGGGAGCAGTACTTC.

This clone was observed many times. The V gene is TRBV19, the J gene TRBJ1-1; D may be TRBD1 (6 bases). V was pared by 3 bases and J by 1 base, with 15 bases between. This CDR3 comprises 16 residues. Looked up from germline, CDR1 is LNHDA and CDR2 is SQIVND (reference sequence). CDR3 coding DNA: TGTGCCAGTAGTATGGAGCAGGGGAGGAGGAACACTGAAGCTTTCTTT. Protein: CASSMEQGRRNTEAFF.

The chain links TRBV9 to TRBJ2-3; D is perhaps TRBD2 (5 bases). The CDR3 totals 15 residues. V lost 2 bases, J lost 2 bases, and 12 bases lay in between. From germline, CDR1 is SGDLS and CDR2 YYNGEE. The CDR3 spells CASSVNSVLTDTQYF. CDR3 sequence (DNA): TGTGCCAGCAGCGTCAATAGCGTGCTCACAGATACGCAGTATTTT.

This chain links TRBV11-3 with TRBJ2-5; a possible D gene is TRBD2 (5 bases). CDR3 length: 12 residues. The V gene lost 8 bases and the J gene lost 10 bases, with 17 bases spanning the gap. Germline V gene lookup returns CDR1 SGHNT and CDR2 YENEEA. CDR3 loop: CASGSTGSSQYF. In nucleotides, the CDR3 is TGTGCCAGCGGTTCAACGGGGTCGAGCCAGTACTTC. The full variable domain, its missing parts supplied by reference TRBV11-3 and TRBJ2-5, is EAGVVQSPRYKIIEKKQPVAFWCNPISGHNTLYWYLQNLGQGPELLIRYENEEAVDDSQLPKDRFSAERLKGVDSTLKIQPAELGDSAVYLCASGSTGSSQYFGPGTRLLVL.

The gene calls are TRBV6-1 and TRBJ2-7; TRBD1 matches at 8 bases. The CDR3 covers 15 residues. V lost 7 bases and J lost 0; bases outside the gene matches: 8. The germline CDR1 and CDR2 sequences are MNHNS and SASEGT. In DNA, the CDR3 is TGTGCCAGCAAAGCCGGACAGGGTACCTCCTACGAGCAGTACTTC. Its translation: CASKAGQGTSYEQYF.

This clone appeared many times. The chain combines TRBV20-1 with TRBJ2-3; 8 nucleotides align to TRBD2. The germline V gene has CDR1 DFQATT and CDR2 SNEGSKA (reference sequence). V lost 1 base to trimming and J lost 0 bases; unmatched junction nucleotides: 0. The CDR3 is 14 residues long. CDR3 nucleotide sequence: TGCAGTGCTAGAGCTAGCGGGAGCACAGATACGCAGTATTTT. This translates into CSARASGSTDTQYF.

This clone has more than one count but fewer than ten. This sequence may be a read error, since a much larger clone differs from it by one base. The chain is built from TRBV13 and TRBJ2-3, with D maybe TRBD1 (5 bases). The V gene's germline CDR1 is PRHDT and CDR2 FYEKMQ (reference sequence). Between the trimmed V and J ends, which lost 5 bases and 6 bases, there was a span of 15 bases. The CDR3 sequence is 14 residues long. CDR3: CASSLKQVPDTQYF. CDR3 DNA sequence: TGTGCCAGCAGCCTGAAACAGGTGCCCGATACGCAGTATTTT.

In this sample, this clone turned up many times. The J gene is TRBJ2-1, the V gene TRBV30; 8 bases are a match to TRBD2. This CDR3 comprises 15 residues. Germline V gene data show CDR1 as GTSNPN and CDR2 as SVGIG (reference sequence). Germline trimming cut 2 bases from V and 3 bases from J; bases unmatched to any gene: 6. This CDR3 is CAWSTLAEFYNEQFF. The CDR3 DNA reads as TGTGCCTGGAGTACACTAGCGGAGTTCTACAATGAGCAGTTCTTC.

This clone was counted ten times or more. The V gene is TRBV11-3, the J gene TRBJ1-3, with D possibly TRBD1 on 6 matching bases. V was trimmed by 5 bases and J by 3 bases, leaving 17 bases between them. Germline loops: CDR1 SGHNT, CDR2 YENEEA. This CDR3 has 16 residues. The CDR3 spells CASSSWPGEGGNTIYF. The CDR3 DNA reads TGTGCCAGCAGCAGCTGGCCAGGGGAAGGTGGAAACACCATATATTTT.

This chain connects TRBV11-2 to TRBJ1-6; the D gene is possibly TRBD1 (5 bases). Looked up from germline, CDR1 is SGHAT and CDR2 is FQNNGV. This CDR3 region has 14 residues. V was clipped by 7 bases and J by 7 bases, with 14 bases between them. Written as DNA, the CDR3 is TGTGCCAGCACCCAAGACCCAGGGAATTCACCCCTCCACTTT. Encoded protein: CASTQDPGNSPLHF.